One sample yielded the 10 T cell receptor beta chains listed below, sequenced in a study of vaccination and CD4 T cells after COVID-19. Sequencing of the DNA from cultured CD4+ T cells was carried out with the Oncomine TCR Beta short-read assay. TCRdb called the PCR reads again in MiXCR, with one record for every CDR3 protein. Among about 26,000 distinct CDR3 sequences listed, 50% to 65% were seen once. These receptors have no identified antigens. The sample's treatment: approximately 10-day PBMC culture with coronavirus spike peptide pools or control peptides (ViraFEST assay). This specimen was CD4+ T cells from blood, cultured in vitro, taken before SARS-CoV-2 vaccination. These receptors originate from a human donor who received a COVID-19 vaccine.

This clonotype showed up just a few times. V gene TRBV12-3 or TRBV12-4 combines with J gene TRBJ1-5, with a weak D call TRBD1 (6 bases). Trimming shortened V by 7 bases and J by 3 bases, and 16 bases separated the two germline ends. CDR3 size: 15 residues. This CDR3 is CASIPTGQNNQPQHF. CDR3 coding DNA: TGTGCCAGCATCCCAACCGGACAGAACAATCAGCCCCAGCATTTT.

In its sample, this clonotype was seen a few times. J is TRBJ1-1 and V is TRBV12-3 or TRBV12-4; TRBD1 matches at 9 bases. Unmatched junction bases numbered 3, after V lost 3 bases and J lost 4 bases. The CDR3 loop spans 14 amino acids. CDR3 sequence: CASSLDRGFTEAFF. As DNA, the CDR3 is TGTGCCAGCAGTTTGGACAGGGGATTCACTGAAGCTTTCTTT.

The gene calls are TRBV27 and TRBJ2-7; no firm D call. This CDR3 contains 14 residues. Looked up from germline, CDR1 is MNHEY and CDR2 is SMNVEV (reference sequence). The V end lost 4 bases, the J end lost 4 bases, and 14 bases lay between the germline ends. This CDR3 reads CASSSFVPPYEQYF. CDR3 in DNA: TGTGCCAGCAGTTCATTTGTCCCTCCTTACGAGCAGTACTTC.

This chain joins TRBV12-3 or TRBV12-4 and TRBJ1-1; 8 bases align to TRBD1. Trimming took 2 bases from V and 8 from J; bases not matched to a gene: 16. The CDR3 is made up of 17 amino acids. CDR3 sequence: CASSLRGTGVGNQEAFF. The CDR3 coding sequence is TGTGCCAGCAGTTTACGAGGGACAGGCGTTGGAAACCAAGAAGCTTTCTTT.

The gene calls are TRBV10-3 and TRBJ1-3; 10 positions agree with TRBD1. Germline loops: CDR1 ENHRY, CDR2 SYGVKD. J lost 8 bases, V lost 4 bases, and 5 bases had no gene match. There are 14 residues in the CDR3. The CDR3 nucleotides are TGTGCCATCAGTGTAGGACAGGGGGAGCACACCATATATTTT. It translates to CAISVGQGEHTIYF.

The gene calls are TRBV18 and TRBJ2-2, with D perhaps matching TRBD1 (8 bases). V was cut by 1 base and J by 4 bases, with 13 bases left in between. The CDR3 runs to 16 residues. The V gene's germline CDR1 is KGHSH and CDR2 LQKENI. CDR3 in DNA: TGTGCCAGCTCACCACGGAACAGGGGGGGCACCGGGGAGCTGTTTTTT. Translation gives CASSPRNRGGTGELFF. The whole variable domain, filled in from reference TRBV18 and TRBJ2-2, reads NAGVMQNPRHLVRRRGQEARLRCSPMKGHSHVYWYRQLPEEGLKFMVYLQKENIIDESGMPKERFSAEFPKEGPSILRIQQVVRGDSAAYFCASSPRNRGGTGELFFGEGSRLTVL.

This clonotype appeared a few times. V and J are TRBV6-2 or TRBV6-3 and TRBJ1-6, with D possibly matching TRBD1 (5 bases). V lost 7 bases and J lost 6, with 13 bases in between. This CDR3 spans 14 amino acids. CDR1 and CDR2 from the germline V gene are MNHEY and SVGEGT. CDR3 coding DNA: TGTGCCAGCACTGGGGGGTCCGGTAATTCACCCCTCCACTTT. This encodes CASTGGSGNSPLHF.

The CDR3 here is CASSEEGGYEQFF. The CDR3 DNA reads as TGTGCCAGCAGTGAAGAGGGGGGTTATGAGCAGTTCTTC. The chain recombines TRBV2 with TRBJ2-1, with D perhaps assigned TRBD1 or TRBD2 (6 bases each). Between the trimmed V and J ends, which lost 1 base and 8 bases, there was a span of 9 bases. This CDR3 has 13 residues. Per germline, CDR1 SNHLY and CDR2 FYNNEI.

V gene TRBV28 combines with J gene TRBJ2-1; TRBD2 is a possible D gene (5 bases). V was cut by 3 bases and J by 0 bases, with 12 bases left in between. The CDR3 consists of 16 residues. From germline, CDR1 is MDHEN and CDR2 SYDVKM. In DNA form, the CDR3 reads TGTGCCAGCAGTTTGAGTGGGCTAGCCTCCTACAATGAGCAGTTCTTC. It yields the protein CASSLSGLASYNEQFF.

V usage is TRBV5-4 and J usage is TRBJ2-1, with D perhaps TRBD2 (5 bases). The V end was cut by 0 bases, the J end by 8 bases, with 12 bases between. The germline V gene has CDR1 SGHNT and CDR2 YYREEE (reference sequence). CDR3 length: 14 amino acids. CDR3 coding DNA: TGTGCCAGCAGCTTGGCCTCGGGGAAGTATGAGCAGTTCTTC. Translating gives CASSLASGKYEQFF. Supplemented by reference TRBV5-4 and TRBJ2-1, the full variable domain reads ETGVTQSPTHLIKTRGQQVTLRCSSQSGHNTVSWYQQALGQGPQFIFQYYREEENGRGNFPPRFSGLQFPNYSSELNVNALELDDSALYLCASSLASGKYEQFFGPGTRLTVL.